This TCR beta chain was profiled in a study of CD4 T cell repertoires in COVID-19. Whole-study context: After about ten days of IL-2 expansion, CFSE-low cells were relabeled and restimulated with other coronavirus spikes.

Germline V gene sequence: CDR1 KGHSH, CDR2 LQKENI. This CDR3 has 12 residues. Trimming shortened V by 4 bases and J by 10 bases, and 14 bases separated the two germline ends. No culture step preceded sequencing of the ex vivo isolated memory T cells. The protocol was immunoSEQ multiplex PCR, while the TCRdb copy is restricted to in-frame clones and leaves out a portion. Of roughly 23,000 clones in the sample, around 86% are singletons; the top ten hold over 0.45%. This clonotype was sampled from a human donor who had COVID-19. The chain combines TRBV18 with TRBJ2-7; tentatively, D is TRBD1 (7 bases). Sequenced material: central memory CD4+ T cells from blood, taken before the COVID-19 pandemic. This chain's CDR3 is CASSREEGAQYF. The CDR3 DNA reads TGTGCCAGCTCACGCGAGGAGGGGGCACAGTACTTC.